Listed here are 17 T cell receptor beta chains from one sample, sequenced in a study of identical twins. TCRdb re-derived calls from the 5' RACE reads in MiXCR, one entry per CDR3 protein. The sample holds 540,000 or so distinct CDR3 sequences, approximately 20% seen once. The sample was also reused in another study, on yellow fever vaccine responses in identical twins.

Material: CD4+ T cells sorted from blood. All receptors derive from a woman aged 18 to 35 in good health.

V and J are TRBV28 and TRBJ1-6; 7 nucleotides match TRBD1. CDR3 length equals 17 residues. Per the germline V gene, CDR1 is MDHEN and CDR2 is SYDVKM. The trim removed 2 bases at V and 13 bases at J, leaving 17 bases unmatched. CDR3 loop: CASSLPLAGGPIWPLHF. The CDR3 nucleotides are TGTGCCAGCAGTTTACCCCTAGCAGGGGGGCCCATTTGGCCCCTCCACTTT.

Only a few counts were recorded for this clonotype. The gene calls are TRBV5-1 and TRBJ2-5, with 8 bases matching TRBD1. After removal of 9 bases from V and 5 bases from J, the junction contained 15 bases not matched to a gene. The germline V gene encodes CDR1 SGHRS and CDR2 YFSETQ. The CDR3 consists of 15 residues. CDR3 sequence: CANQGSQGARETQYF. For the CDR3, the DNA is TGCGCCAACCAGGGGAGTCAGGGGGCACGGGAGACCCAGTACTTC.

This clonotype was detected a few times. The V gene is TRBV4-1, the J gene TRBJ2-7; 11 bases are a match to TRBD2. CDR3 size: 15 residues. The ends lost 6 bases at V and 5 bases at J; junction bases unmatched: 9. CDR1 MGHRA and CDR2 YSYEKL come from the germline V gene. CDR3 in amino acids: CASRLHSGREDEQYF. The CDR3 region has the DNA TGCGCCAGCAGACTTCATAGCGGGAGGGAGGACGAGCAGTACTTC.

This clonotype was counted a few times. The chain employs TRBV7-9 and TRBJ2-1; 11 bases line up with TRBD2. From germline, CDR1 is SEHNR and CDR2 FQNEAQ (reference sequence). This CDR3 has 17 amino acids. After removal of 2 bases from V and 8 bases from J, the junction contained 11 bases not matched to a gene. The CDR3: CASSLTTTSGSGYEQFF. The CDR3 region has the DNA TGTGCCAGCAGCTTAACGACCACTAGCGGGAGTGGGTATGAGCAGTTCTTC.

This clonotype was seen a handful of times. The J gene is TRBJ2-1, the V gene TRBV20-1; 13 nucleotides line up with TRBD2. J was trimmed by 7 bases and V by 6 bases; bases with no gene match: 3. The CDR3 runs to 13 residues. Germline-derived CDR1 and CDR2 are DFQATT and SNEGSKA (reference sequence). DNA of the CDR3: TGCAGTGCACTAGCGGGGGGGATAAATGAGCAGTTCTTC. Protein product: CSALAGGINEQFF.

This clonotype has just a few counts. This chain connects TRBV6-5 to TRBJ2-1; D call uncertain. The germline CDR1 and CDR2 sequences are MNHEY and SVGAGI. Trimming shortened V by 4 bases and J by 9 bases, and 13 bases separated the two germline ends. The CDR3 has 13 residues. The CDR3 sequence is CASSFLLFIEQFF. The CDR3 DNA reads TGTGCCAGCAGTTTCCTTCTTTTCATTGAGCAGTTCTTC.

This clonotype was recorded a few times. The CDR3 DNA reads TGCGCCAGCAGCTCCGACGGACAGGCCCAAGAGACCCAGTACTTC. Translated, it gives CASSSDGQAQETQYF. This rearrangement joins TRBV5-1 to TRBJ2-5; 7 nucleotides align to TRBD1. Germline trimming cut 3 bases from V and 1 base from J; bases unmatched to any gene: 6. CDR1 is SGHRS and CDR2 is YFSETQ in the germline V gene. The CDR3 loop spans 15 amino acids. The whole variable domain, remainder taken from reference TRBV5-1 and TRBJ2-5, is KAGVTQTPRYLIKTRGQQVTLSCSPISGHRSVSWYQQTPGQGLQFLFEYFSETQRNKGNFPGRFSGRQFSNSRSEMNVSTLELGDSALYLCASSSDGQAQETQYFGPGTRLLVL.

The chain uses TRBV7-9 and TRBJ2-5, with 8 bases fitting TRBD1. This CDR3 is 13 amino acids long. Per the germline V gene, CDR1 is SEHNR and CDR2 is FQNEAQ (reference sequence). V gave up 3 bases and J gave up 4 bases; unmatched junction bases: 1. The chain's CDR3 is CASSLTGAETQYF. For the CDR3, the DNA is TGTGCCAGCAGCTTGACAGGGGCAGAGACCCAGTACTTC.

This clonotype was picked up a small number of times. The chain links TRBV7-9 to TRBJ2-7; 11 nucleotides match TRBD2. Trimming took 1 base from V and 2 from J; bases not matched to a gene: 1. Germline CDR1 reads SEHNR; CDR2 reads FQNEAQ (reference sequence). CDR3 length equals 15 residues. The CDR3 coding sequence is TGTGCCAGCAGCTTAGTACTAGCGGGAGCCTACGAGCAGTACTTC. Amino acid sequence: CASSLVLAGAYEQYF.

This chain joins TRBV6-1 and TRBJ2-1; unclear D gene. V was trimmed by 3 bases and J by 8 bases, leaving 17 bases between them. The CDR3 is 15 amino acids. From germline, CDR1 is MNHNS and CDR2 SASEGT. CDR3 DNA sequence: TGTGCCAGCAGTGATCCTTCTTCAGTTGGCGATGAGCAGTTCTTC. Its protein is CASSDPSSVGDEQFF.

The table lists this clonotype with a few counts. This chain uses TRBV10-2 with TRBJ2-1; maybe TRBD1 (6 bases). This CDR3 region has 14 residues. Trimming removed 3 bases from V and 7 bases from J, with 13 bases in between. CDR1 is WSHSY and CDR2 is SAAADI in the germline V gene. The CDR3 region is CASSEQGRSNEQFF. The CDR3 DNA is TGCGCCAGCAGTGAACAGGGAAGGTCTAATGAGCAGTTCTTC.

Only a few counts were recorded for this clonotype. The CDR3 region is CASAKGSSGANVLTF. CDR3 in DNA: TGTGCCAGCGCAAAGGGCTCCTCTGGGGCCAACGTCCTGACTTTC. The J gene is TRBJ2-6, the V gene TRBV12-3 or TRBV12-4; D gene uncertain. The CDR3 runs to 15 residues. The V gene lost 8 bases and the J gene lost 0 bases, with 11 bases spanning the gap.

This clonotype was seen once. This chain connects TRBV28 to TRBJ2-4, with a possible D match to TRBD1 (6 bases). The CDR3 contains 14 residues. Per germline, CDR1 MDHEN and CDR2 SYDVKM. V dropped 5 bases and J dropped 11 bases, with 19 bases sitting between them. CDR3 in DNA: TGTGCCAGCAGTATAACCTACGACGAGGGGGTTCAGTACTTC. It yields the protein CASSITYDEGVQYF.

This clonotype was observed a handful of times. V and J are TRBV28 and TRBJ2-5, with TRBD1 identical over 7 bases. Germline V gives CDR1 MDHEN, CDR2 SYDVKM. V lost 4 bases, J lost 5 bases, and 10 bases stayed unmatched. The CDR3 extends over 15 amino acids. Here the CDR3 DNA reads TGTGCCAGCAGTTCGGGACAGCCTGGAGCGGAGACCCAGTACTTC. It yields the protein CASSSGQPGAETQYF. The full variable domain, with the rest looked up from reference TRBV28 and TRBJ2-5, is DVKVTQSSRYLVKRTGEKVFLECVQDMDHENMFWYRQDPGLGLRLIYFSYDVKMKEKGDIPEGYSVSREKKERFSLILESASTNQTSMYLCASSSGQPGAETQYFGPGTRLLVL.

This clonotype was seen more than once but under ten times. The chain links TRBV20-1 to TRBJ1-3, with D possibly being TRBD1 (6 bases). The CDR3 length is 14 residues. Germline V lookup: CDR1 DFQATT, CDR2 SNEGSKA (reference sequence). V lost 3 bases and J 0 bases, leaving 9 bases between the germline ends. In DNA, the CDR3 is TGCAGTGCTAGTCTGGACAGCTCTGGAAACACCATATATTTT. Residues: CSASLDSSGNTIYF.

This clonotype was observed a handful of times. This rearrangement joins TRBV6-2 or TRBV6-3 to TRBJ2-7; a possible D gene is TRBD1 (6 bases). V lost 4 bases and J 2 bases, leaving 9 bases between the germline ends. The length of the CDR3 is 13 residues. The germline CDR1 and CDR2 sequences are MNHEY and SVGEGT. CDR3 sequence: CASSSQGTYEQYV. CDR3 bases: TGTGCCAGCAGTTCTCAGGGGACCTACGAGCAGTACGTC.

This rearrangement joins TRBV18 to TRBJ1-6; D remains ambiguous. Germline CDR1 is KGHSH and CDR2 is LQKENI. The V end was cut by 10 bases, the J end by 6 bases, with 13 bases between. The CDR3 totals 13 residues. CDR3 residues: CATTDGTNSPLHF. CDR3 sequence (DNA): TGTGCCACTACGGACGGAACTAATTCACCCCTCCACTTT.